The T cell receptor beta chain under discussion was sequenced for a study of blood T cells in healthy people across ages (dated by TCRdb to between 2014 and 2016). With regard to the full study: Template switching captured roughly one uniquely barcoded TCR beta cDNA molecule per two T cells in model experiments. The study measured age-related changes in TCR beta repertoire diversity using deep sequencing normalized with unique cDNA molecular identifiers. The donors were split into four age groups: young (average about 15 years), middle-aged (roughly 39), aged (more than 55) and long-lived (roughly 77). To avoid experimental bias, donors of different ages were spread randomly across the sequencing lanes. For two donors (one aged 18 to 30 and one aged 80 or older), the study analyzed two additional independent replicas of 1 million unique cDNA reads from the same blood draw.

Libraries were prepared through 5' RACE. TCRdb lists the instrument as Illumina HiSeq 2500. The second PCR ran for about 7 to 11 cycles and used a J-beta primer mix along with a sample-barcoded 5' primer. Each TCR beta cDNA molecule received a unique molecular identifier from a template-switch 5' adaptor carrying 12 random nucleotides. At least 2.5 million CDR3-containing paired-end reads were obtained from each sample. All of the RNA was converted into first-strand cDNA using the Mint cDNA synthesis kit, with a TRBC-specific oligonucleotide serving as the primer. All cDNA was treated with uracil-DNA glycosylase and then went through a first 18-cycle PCR with the universal primers M1SS and BC2_uni_R. As for the authors' bioinformatics: Normalization of each sample was performed by random selection of 1 million high-quality reads, each carrying a distinct molecular identifier. Instead of being binned into consensus sequences, reads with shared molecular identifiers were discarded. MiTCR, with a Q25 quality threshold and the strictest error-elimination algorithm, was used for CDR3 identification, clonotype clustering and error correction. A nonparametric unseen species model with Euler transformation was used to estimate lower-bound total TCR beta diversity. TCRdb handled the public reads itself, with Q25 trimming in fastp and clone calling in MiXCR, and kept productive beta chains. One record per CDR3 amino acid sequence lists the most common genes and DNA. The V and J calls, along with clone size, are taken from TCRdb and not from the paper's own processing. The sample data list roughly 1,800,000 distinct CDR3 sequences, and roughly 49% of these were observed just once. The top ten constitute less than 2.5% of the sample.

The CDR3 spans 15 residues, from the cysteine through the phenylalanine. Solely the CDR3 DNA is kept, with 45 bases framed from the first base. According to the germline V gene, CDR1 reads LGHNA and CDR2 reads YSLEER. V trim: 1 base; J trim: 8 bases; unmatched bases: 4. The 39 donors, aged about 6 to 95 years, were systemically healthy Caucasian individuals from Russia. Around 9.8 milliliters of peripheral blood were collected from each donor into EDTA-treated Vacutainer tubes. Ficoll-Paque density-gradient centrifugation was used to isolate PBMCs, with at least 6.5 million per sample. Trizol reagent was used to extract total RNA from the PBMCs, yielding at least 5.5 micrograms per sample. For every donor, an aliquot of PBMCs went through flow cytometry to measure the percentages of naive CD45RAhigh/CD27high T cells. Overall study results and their limits: As age increased, observed TCR beta diversity per million T cells dropped in a roughly linear way, and a significant reduction was already evident by age about 36. The long-lived group showed more naive CD4+ T cells, fewer expanded clones and increased TCR diversity than the aged group, suggesting age selection. Estimates of total diversity from one million sequenced T cells were regarded as lower bounds and underestimates. The percentage of naive T cells measured by flow cytometry correlated strongly with observed TCR beta diversity. Because the CMV infection status of the donors was unknown, age-related changes in expanded clonotypes may potentially have been confounded. Conclusive comparison of naive and antigen-experienced compartments was prevented by the profiling of bulk unsorted PBMCs.

As concerns this clonotype: No cognate antigen has been identified for it. One base away there is no much larger clone; base qualities are not given.

The V gene is TRBV4-3 and the J gene is TRBJ2-1; 11 junctional bases match TRBD2. This receptor was identified in a woman in her thirties or forties in good health. The material sequenced was blood. Here is the DNA: TGCGCCAGCAGCCAAGTAGCGGGGGGGCCCCATGAGCAGTTCTTC. The resulting protein is CASSQVAGGPHEQFF.